This T cell receptor beta chain was captured in a study of T cells expressing NK-cell markers. The CDR3 covers 13 residues. Germline lookup yields CDR1 SQVTM and CDR2 ANQGSEA. Using the 5' RACE reads, TCRdb records one entry per CDR3 protein without DNA. The sample features about 430,000 distinct CDR3 sequences, with almost 1.5% in its top ten. The sequence was obtained from a woman between 50 and 59 years old in good health. V gene TRBV29-1 combines with J gene TRBJ1-1. The material sequenced was blood T cells: a sorted CD56 or NKG2C T cell subset, CD4+ or CD8+ T cells, or bulk PBMC T cells (not recorded which). This chain's CDR3 is CSVEFRLLTEAFF.